The clone carrying this T cell receptor (beta chain) was seen repeatedly, ten times or more. Antigen specificity is unknown. The data belong to a study of breast tumors, draining lymph nodes, adjacent tissues. Axillary draining lymph nodes of breast cancer patients supplied the node samples. TCRdb passed the multiplex PCR reads through MiXCR, listing each CDR3 protein once. This table holds 150,000 to 250,000 distinct CDR3 sequences, approximately 31% found once. Findings of the study overall: Data fit most tumor T cells coming from lymph node, expanding in tumor. Tumor and nontumor repertoires were significantly more similar in luminal-like than in basal-like breast cancer.

V dropped 5 bases and J dropped 5; count of bases not matched to a gene: 6. This CDR3 has 15 residues. Germline CDR1 is MNHEY and CDR2 is SVGAGI. Source material: axillary lymph node tissue. The receptor's source is a female donor with breast cancer. Some clones in this sample may be carry-over from other donors' samples. The chain combines TRBV6-5 with TRBJ2-5; 12 positions match TRBD2. The DNA of the CDR3 is TGTGCCAGCAGTCCTAGCGGGGGGGCCTGGGAGACCCAGTACTTC. Its translation: CASSPSGGAWETQYF.